Listed here are 23 T cell receptor beta chains from one sample, sequenced in a study of beta chain features in type 1 diabetes. General study results and limits: Type 1 diabetes patients had TCRB CDR3s that were shorter (moderately but significantly so) in all four CD4+ subsets.

These receptors are not linked to any known antigen. The isolated RNA, all of it, was reverse transcribed, so expressed TCRB transcripts were what got sequenced. Clones were sequenced by immunoSEQ multiplex PCR, and TCRdb holds only the in-frame ones, with some missing. The sample carries approximately 26,000 clones, approximately 64% recorded once. Sequencing used Tregs from blood. The receptors shown here come from a woman in her twenties or thirties with type 1 diabetes.

The chain joins TRBV10-3 to TRBJ1-2; 10 positions match TRBD1. V shed 9 bases, J shed 8 bases, and the junction held 12 bases outside the gene matches. CDR1 and CDR2 from the germline V gene are ENHRY and SYGVKD. The CDR3 has 14 residues. CDR3 DNA sequence: TGTGCCATGCGGAGAAATGGACAGGGGGACGGCTACACCTTC. Translation: CAMRRNGQGDGYTF.

The rearrangement links TRBV10-3 to TRBJ2-3, with 11 positions matching TRBD2. V shed 0 bases and J 2 bases; nucleotides not matched to a gene: 7. The germline V gene has CDR1 ENHRY and CDR2 SYGVKD. The CDR3 has 18 residues. Here the CDR3 DNA reads TGTGCCATCAGTGAGTCGGGATCACTAGCGGGAGACACAGATACGCAGTATTTT. It codes for CAISESGSLAGDTDTQYF.

This clone was counted between two and nine times. The CDR3: CASRGGTANTGELFF. As DNA, the CDR3 is TGTGCCTCCAGGGGTGGGACAGCGAACACCGGGGAGCTGTTTTTT. The chain combines TRBV10-3 with TRBJ2-2; 7 nucleotides agree with TRBD1. The V gene's germline CDR1 is ENHRY and CDR2 SYGVKD. V lost 11 bases to trimming and J lost 0 bases; unmatched junction nucleotides: 9. The CDR3 is 15 amino acids.

V usage is TRBV9 and J usage is TRBJ2-7; D remains unclear. Germline loops: CDR1 SGDLS, CDR2 YYNGEE. The CDR3 has 15 residues. V was pared by 4 bases and J by 0 bases, with 14 bases between. This CDR3 is CASSPPSGVSYEQYF. CDR3 sequence (DNA): TGTGCCAGCAGCCCCCCCAGTGGAGTCTCCTACGAGCAGTACTTC.

The chain employs TRBV29-1 and TRBJ2-7, with TRBD1 identical over 9 bases. V was pared by 7 bases and J by 2 bases, with 6 bases of the junction left unmatched. The length of the CDR3 is 13 residues. CDR1 is SQVTM, CDR2 ANQGSEA, per germline. Here the CDR3 reads CSAKQGAAYEQYF. CDR3 nucleotide sequence: TGCAGCGCCAAACAGGGGGCCGCCTACGAGCAGTACTTC.

V and J are TRBV4-2 and TRBJ1-3; 8 bases line up with TRBD1. The germline V gene has CDR1 LGHNA and CDR2 YNFKEQ. With 1 base clipped from V and 4 bases from J, the junction kept 6 bases outside the gene matches. This CDR3 is built from 16 residues. CDR3 nucleotides: TGTGCCAGCAGCCAAGGACAGGGGCCAGGAGGAAACACCATATATTTT. Protein sequence: CASSQGQGPGGNTIYF.

This sequence joins TRBV7-9 and TRBJ1-1, with D unclear. CDR3 length: 15 amino acids. Germline values: CDR1 SEHNR, CDR2 FQNEAQ (reference sequence). The germline V and J ends were trimmed by 1 base and 1 base, with 10 bases remaining between them. This CDR3 is CASSLGLPGNTEAFF. The CDR3 nucleotides are TGTGCCAGCAGCTTAGGCCTGCCAGGGAACACTGAAGCTTTCTTT.

The CDR3 bases are TGCGCCAGCAGCTGGGGGACTAGCGCAAATGAGCAGTTCTTC. Its protein is CASSWGTSANEQFF. The chain combines TRBV5-1 with TRBJ2-1, with 10 bases fitting TRBD2. J was trimmed by 7 bases and V by 3 bases; bases with no gene match: 4. Germline CDR1 SGHRS, CDR2 YFSETQ. The CDR3 is 14 residues long.

The chain recombines TRBV18 with TRBJ2-3; TRBD2 agrees at 11 bases. With V trimmed by 6 bases and J by 6 bases, 8 bases remained unmatched. There are 15 residues in the CDR3. Per germline, CDR1 KGHSH and CDR2 LQKENI. This CDR3 is CASSLLAGASDTQYF. CDR3 nucleotides: TGTGCCAGCTCGTTACTAGCGGGAGCCTCGGATACGCAGTATTTT.

This sequence joins TRBV9 and TRBJ2-7, with 8 bases identical to TRBD2. CDR3 length: 13 amino acids. Germline V gene data show CDR1 as SGDLS and CDR2 as YYNGEE. V was clipped by 3 bases and J by 7 bases; unmatched bases: 6. The CDR3: CASSAGGSREQYF. In DNA form, the CDR3 reads TGTGCCAGCAGCGCGGGGGGGTCACGGGAGCAGTACTTC.

The chain links TRBV29-1 to TRBJ2-6; 12 nucleotides line up with TRBD2. The CDR3 runs 16 residues. The germline gives CDR1 SQVTM, CDR2 ANQGSEA. V shed 3 bases and J 2 bases; nucleotides not matched to a gene: 2. DNA for the CDR3: TGCAGCGTTGAGACTAGCGGGAGTACTGGGGCCAACGTCCTGACTTTC. Translating it yields CSVETSGSTGANVLTF.

Here the CDR3 DNA reads TGCGCCAGCAGTGGCGTGGCGGGAGGAGAGCAGTACTTC. Translation: CASSGVAGGEQYF. The chain has TRBV10-1 and TRBJ2-7, with 8 bases matching TRBD2. CDR3 size: 13 residues. In germline, CDR1 is WNHNN, CDR2 SYGVQD (reference sequence). J lost 7 bases, V lost 4 bases, and 6 bases had no gene match.

The genes are TRBV11-2 and TRBJ2-7, with D possibly matching TRBD1 (6 bases). Looked up from germline, CDR1 is SGHAT and CDR2 is FQNNGV. The V gene lost 3 bases and the J gene lost 1 base, with 10 bases spanning the gap. The CDR3 runs 14 residues. The CDR3 sequence is CASSFGQLSYEQYF. The DNA of the CDR3 is TGTGCCAGCAGCTTCGGACAGCTGTCCTACGAGCAGTACTTC.

CDR3 loop: CAWSGVKTSGRAGEQFF. DNA of the CDR3: TGTGCCTGGAGTGGCGTAAAGACTAGCGGGAGGGCCGGTGAGCAGTTCTTC. J is TRBJ2-1 and V is TRBV30; 14 bases are a match to TRBD2. V lost 1 base to trimming and J lost 9 bases; unmatched junction nucleotides: 11. CDR1 is GTSNPN and CDR2 is SVGIG in the germline V gene (reference sequence). The CDR3 is 17 residues long. The full variable domain, in which reference TRBV30 and TRBJ2-1 provide the parts outside the CDR3, is SQTIHQWPATLVQPVGSPLSLECTVEGTSNPNLYWYRQAAGRGLQLLFYSVGIGQISSEVPQNLSASRPQDRQFILSSKKLLLSDSGFYLCAWSGVKTSGRAGEQFFGPGTRLTVL.

This clone was counted between two and nine times. The chain joins TRBV6-1 to TRBJ2-1; D uncertain. CDR3 length: 13 amino acids. The V gene's germline CDR1 is MNHNS and CDR2 SASEGT. V was clipped by 8 bases and J by 0 bases, with 8 bases between them. The CDR3 nucleotides are TGTGCCAGCCAGACTGGCTCCTACAATGAGCAGTTCTTC. The encoded protein is CASQTGSYNEQFF.

The gene calls are TRBV7-9 and TRBJ1-1; D is unclear. Germline V gene sequence: CDR1 SEHNR, CDR2 FQNEAQ (reference sequence). This CDR3 has 15 residues. V lost 0 bases to trimming and J lost 1 base, with 9 bases between them. CDR3 sequence: CASSLALVRNTEAFF. For the CDR3, the DNA is TGTGCCAGCAGCTTAGCGCTAGTACGGAACACTGAAGCTTTCTTT. Using reference TRBV7-9 and TRBJ1-1 for the parts outside the CDR3, the full variable domain is DTGVSQNPRHKITKRGQNVTFRCDPISEHNRLYWYRQTLGQGPEFLTYFQNEAQLEKSRLLSDRFSAERPKGSFSTLEIQRTEQGDSAMYLCASSLALVRNTEAFFGQGTRLTVV.

This chain connects TRBV18 to TRBJ1-2; the match to TRBD1 covers 7 bases. Germline V CDR1 and CDR2: KGHSH, LQKENI. The CDR3 loop spans 17 amino acids. V gave up 4 bases and J gave up 2 bases; unmatched junction bases: 13. CDR3 region: CASSRNIPSGQNYGYTF. In DNA, the CDR3 is TGTGCCAGCTCACGAAATATCCCCTCGGGACAGAACTATGGCTACACCTTC.

This chain joins TRBV5-1 and TRBJ1-2; the match to TRBD1 covers 10 bases. V was clipped by 3 bases and J by 5 bases; unmatched bases: 7. Germline lookup yields CDR1 SGHRS and CDR2 YFSETQ. The CDR3 is made up of 15 amino acids. DNA of the CDR3: TGCGCCAGCAGCTCGCAAGGACAGGGGGTTTATGGCTACACCTTC. Protein: CASSSQGQGVYGYTF.

The rearrangement links TRBV5-1 to TRBJ1-1, with 9 bases aligning to TRBD1. This CDR3 has 14 amino acids. With 5 bases clipped from V and 5 bases from J, the junction kept 7 bases outside the gene matches. Germline lookup yields CDR1 SGHRS and CDR2 YFSETQ. The CDR3 loop is CASSLGDRETEAFF. In DNA form, the CDR3 reads TGCGCCAGCAGTCTCGGGGACAGGGAGACTGAAGCTTTCTTT.

The chain employs TRBV7-8 and TRBJ2-1; 15 bases map to TRBD2. There are 18 residues in the CDR3. The junction had 8 bases not matched to a gene; V was cut back by 1 base and J by 7 bases. Germline assignment: CDR1 SGHVS and CDR2 FQNEAQ. The CDR3 is CASSLVGRTSGRGNEQFF. The DNA of the CDR3 is TGTGCCAGCAGCTTAGTCGGTAGGACTAGCGGGAGGGGAAATGAGCAGTTCTTC.

The rearrangement uses TRBV19 and TRBJ1-1, with 7 bases aligning to TRBD1. Germline-derived CDR1 and CDR2 are LNHDA and SQIVND (reference sequence). Trimming removed 5 bases from V and 1 base from J; junction bases left unmatched: 10. CDR3 length equals 16 residues. The CDR3 coding sequence is TGTGCCAGTAGTCCGAGGACAGGAATAAAGAACACTGAAGCTTTCTTT. Its translation: CASSPRTGIKNTEAFF.

This clone came up a few times. The rearrangement uses TRBV14 and TRBJ2-1; TRBD2 aligns across 15 bases. The V and J ends lost 5 bases and 4 bases, in that order; junction bases with no gene match: 9. The CDR3 has 18 residues. Germline V gene data show CDR1 as SGHDN and CDR2 as FVKESK. Here the CDR3 reads CASSEPKGLAGGYNEQFF. The CDR3 nucleotides are TGTGCCAGCAGCGAACCTAAGGGACTAGCGGGAGGTTACAATGAGCAGTTCTTC.

J is TRBJ2-1 and V is TRBV7-3, with 8 bases lining up with TRBD2. Germline V gene lookup returns CDR1 SGHTA and CDR2 FQGTGA. The V gene end was trimmed by 4 bases and the J gene end by 6 bases; junction bases not matched to a gene: 5. The CDR3 covers 14 residues. In DNA form, the CDR3 reads TGTGCCAGCAGCTCCGGACTAGCCCCCAATGAGCAGTTCTTC. Encoded protein: CASSSGLAPNEQFF.